The clone carrying this T cell receptor beta chain showed up just a few times. Its specificity is unknown. TCRdb reprocessed the reads via MiXCR and lists one record per CDR3 protein. This repertoire shows 110,000 or so distinct CDR3 sequences, more than 30% found once; its top ten account for around two fifths. Germline CDR1 is DFQATT and CDR2 is SNEGSKA (reference sequence). The CDR3 is made up of 14 amino acids. Trimming took off 0 bases at V and 5 bases at J, with 13 bases between the two ends. The sample comes from a study of T cell repertoires in cytomegalovirus infection. The clonotype originates from a human donor in good health (CMV status not recorded). Some clones in this sample may be carry-over from other donors' samples. The material was CD8+ T cells from cultured PBMCs, obtained from culture after CMV antigen stimulation. This chain joins TRBV20-1 and TRBJ2-5; D might be TRBD2 (6 bases). The CDR3 DNA reads as TGCAGTGCTAGAGATCAGGAGGGAGATGAGACCCAGTACTTC. This translates into CSARDQEGDETQYF.